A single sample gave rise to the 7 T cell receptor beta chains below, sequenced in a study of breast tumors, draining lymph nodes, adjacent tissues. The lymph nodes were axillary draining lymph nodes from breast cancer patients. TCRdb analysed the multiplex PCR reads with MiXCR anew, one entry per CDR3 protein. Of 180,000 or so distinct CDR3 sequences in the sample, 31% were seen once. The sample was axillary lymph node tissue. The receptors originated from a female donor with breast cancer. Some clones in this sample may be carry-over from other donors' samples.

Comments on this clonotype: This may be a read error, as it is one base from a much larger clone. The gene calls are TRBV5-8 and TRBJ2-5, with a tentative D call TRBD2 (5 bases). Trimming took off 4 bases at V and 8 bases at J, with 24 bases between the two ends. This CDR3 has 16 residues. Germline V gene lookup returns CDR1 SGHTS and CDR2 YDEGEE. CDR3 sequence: CASSAIDAAVEETQYF. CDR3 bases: TGTGCCAGCAGCGCCATCGATGCGGCAGTGGAGGAAACCCAGTACTTC.

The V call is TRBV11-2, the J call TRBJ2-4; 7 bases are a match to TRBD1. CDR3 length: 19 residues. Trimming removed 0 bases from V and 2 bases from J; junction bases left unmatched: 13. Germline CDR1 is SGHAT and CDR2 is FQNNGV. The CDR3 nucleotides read TGTGCCAGCAGCTTAGATTTAGGGGGACAGTGGGGTACCAAAAACATTCAGTACTTC. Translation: CASSLDLGGQWGTKNIQYF.

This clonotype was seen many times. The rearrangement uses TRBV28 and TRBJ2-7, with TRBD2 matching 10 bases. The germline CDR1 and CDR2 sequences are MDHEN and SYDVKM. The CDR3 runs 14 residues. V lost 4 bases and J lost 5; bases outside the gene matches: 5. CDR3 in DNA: TGTGCCAGCAGTTCAGCGGGAGGGCCGCACGAGCAGTACTTC. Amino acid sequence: CASSSAGGPHEQYF.

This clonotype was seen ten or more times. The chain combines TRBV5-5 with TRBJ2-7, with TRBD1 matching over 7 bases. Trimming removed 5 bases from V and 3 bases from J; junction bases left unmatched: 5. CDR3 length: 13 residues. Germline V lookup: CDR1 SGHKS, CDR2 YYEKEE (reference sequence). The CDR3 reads CASSEGAFYEQYF. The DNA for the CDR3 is TGTGCCAGCAGTGAGGGGGCCTTCTACGAGCAGTACTTC.

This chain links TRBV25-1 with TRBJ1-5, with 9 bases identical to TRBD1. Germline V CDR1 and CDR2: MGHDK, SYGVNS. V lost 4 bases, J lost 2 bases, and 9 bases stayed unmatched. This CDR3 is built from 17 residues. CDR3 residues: CASSARLTGGGNQPQHF. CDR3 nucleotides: TGTGCCAGCAGTGCTAGGTTGACAGGGGGGGGCAATCAGCCCCAGCATTTT.

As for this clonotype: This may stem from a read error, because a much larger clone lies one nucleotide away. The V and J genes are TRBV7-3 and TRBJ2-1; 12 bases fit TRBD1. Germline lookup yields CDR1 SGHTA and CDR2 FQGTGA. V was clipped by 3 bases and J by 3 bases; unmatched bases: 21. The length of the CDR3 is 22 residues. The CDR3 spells CASSLGQGAGSGGRNLYNEQFF. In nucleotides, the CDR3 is TGTGCCAGCAGCTTGGGACAGGGGGCTGGTAGCGGGGGGCGAAACCTCTACAATGAGCAGTTCTTC.

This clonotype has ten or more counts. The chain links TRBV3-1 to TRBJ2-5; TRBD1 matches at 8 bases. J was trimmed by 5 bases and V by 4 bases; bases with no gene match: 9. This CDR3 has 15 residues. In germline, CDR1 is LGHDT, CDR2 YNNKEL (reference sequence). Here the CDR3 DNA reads TGTGCCAGCAGCCTCCCCGGGACAGGAAAGGAGACCCAGTACTTC. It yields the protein CASSLPGTGKETQYF.